This T cell receptor (beta chain) comes out of a study of blood T cell repertoires in COVID-19 (dated by TCRdb to the early 2020s). Turning to the overall study: Collaborator samples came from the United States, Italy and Spain and covered acute and convalescent phases of COVID-19. Where available, HLA class I and class II types were taken from metadata supplied by the sample provider and were not determined by assay-based typing. The sample metadata nearly always contained a de-identified subject ID, COVID-19 status, age in years and sex. Subjects who had been exposed to COVID-19, were actively infected with it, or had recovered from it provided the deeply sampled blood TCRbeta repertoires that made up the dataset. The samples were drawn from the first 160 participants of the ongoing ImmuneRACE study and from over a thousand subjects provided by 6 global collaborators. A freely available public database, intended as a resource for researchers studying the immune response to SARS-CoV-2, is where the repertoires were released. The material from the prospective study consisted of cDNA or gDNA derived from T cells, B-cell-depleted T cells, or PBMCs.

Comments on this clone: Its antigen is currently not known. No base-level quality is on record; no much larger clone is a single base apart. Within the sample, other DNA sequences also encode this same CDR3.

Per the germline V gene (reference sequence), LGHDT is the CDR1 and YNNKEL is the CDR2. From the cysteine through the phenylalanine, the CDR3 covers 14 amino acids. Left in the record is the CDR3 DNA by itself, 42 bases read in frame from the first base. Deletion took 1 base off V and 4 bases off J, with a span of 10 bases between the germline ends. Collaborating institutions collected whole blood in K2EDTA tubes following their own protocols. For TCRbeta analysis, collaborators shipped samples as frozen whole blood, isolated PBMCs, or DNA extracted from either of those sample types. TCRbeta CDR3 regions were amplified from genomic DNA by means of the immunoSEQ Assay, a bias-controlled multiplex PCR. Regarding the original processing steps: Within the assay, amplification of reference gene primers was used to estimate how many nucleated cells each sample contained. To quantify the absolute abundance of each unique TCRbeta CDR3 rearrangement, sequence reads were collapsed and filtered. For each sample, productive Simpson clonality was calculated as the square root of Simpson's diversity index across productive rearrangements. The clones in this table, taken by TCRdb from immuneACCESS, are in-frame only. Not every clone is retained; where verified, under half of the shortfall comes from an unresolved V gene, and the cause of the rest is unknown. V and J calls and clone size are as listed in that table; D and trimming were resolved from the DNA. In this sample the table shows 210,000 or so clones, 80% to 90% of which occur a single time. The leading ten clones occupy approximately 8% of the sample.

The study at large found these results: The amount of clinical and demographic metadata varied by source and participant and was provided uncurated.

The chain couples TRBV3-1 (or the pseudogene TRBV3-2) to TRBJ1-1, and possibly TRBD1, on 6 matching bases. The receptor was derived from a woman in her forties or fifties with active or convalescent COVID-19. The sequenced sample consisted of peripheral blood. The CDR3 protein is CASSQGGRGTEAFF. The DNA sequence reads TGTGCCAGCAGCCAAGGGGGGCGAGGCACTGAAGCTTTCTTT.